The 20 T cell receptor beta chains given below trace back to one sample, sequenced in a study of T cell repertoires in cytomegalovirus infection. TCRdb redid the calling of the reads with MiXCR, one entry per CDR3 protein. The sample has 700,000 to 950,000 distinct CDR3 sequences, roughly 33% seen once. No antigen has been identified for these receptors. The input for sequencing was cultured CD8+ T cells from PBMCs, taken from culture after CMV antigen stimulation. The receptors were sampled from a human donor in good health (CMV status not recorded). Some clones in this sample may be carry-over from other donors' samples.

This clonotype was recorded at least ten times. This chain uses TRBV6-1 with TRBJ1-1; D is ambiguous. Trimming left V 1 base short and J 5 bases short, with 5 bases between. CDR1 MNHNS and CDR2 SASEGT come from the germline V gene. The CDR3 contains 12 residues. The CDR3 region has the DNA TGTGCCAGCAGTGAAGAGGGAACTGAAGCTTTCTTT. Protein: CASSEEGTEAFF.

The chain has TRBV6-1 and TRBJ1-2; D might be TRBD1 (5 bases). The germline gives CDR1 MNHNS, CDR2 SASEGT. This CDR3 spans 13 amino acids. V gave up 5 bases and J gave up 5 bases, with 12 bases separating them. This CDR3 reads CASSSTVVYGYTF. The CDR3 DNA reads as TGTGCCAGCAGTTCGACAGTTGTTTATGGCTACACCTTC.

The table lists this clonotype with a few counts. The V call is TRBV14, the J call TRBJ2-5; 7 nucleotides agree with TRBD1. Germline loops: CDR1 SGHDN, CDR2 FVKESK. V lost 5 bases, J lost 5 bases, and 8 bases stayed unmatched. The CDR3 totals 14 residues. CDR3 residues: CASSIRQGLETQYF. The CDR3 DNA sequence: TGTGCCAGCAGCATTCGACAGGGATTGGAGACCCAGTACTTC.

The rearrangement links TRBV4-1 to TRBJ1-1; no definite D call. CDR1 and CDR2 from the germline V gene are MGHRA and YSYEKL. The germline V and J ends were trimmed by 1 base and 1 base, with 7 bases remaining between them. This CDR3 has 14 amino acids. The CDR3: CASSQAPGNTEAFF. The CDR3 DNA sequence: TGCGCCAGCAGCCAAGCTCCAGGGAACACTGAAGCTTTCTTT.

This clonotype has just one count. The chain employs TRBV27 and TRBJ2-1; tentatively, D is TRBD2 (5 bases). Trimming stripped 3 bases from V and 3 bases from J, with 12 bases between. This CDR3 has 15 residues. Germline loops: CDR1 MNHEY, CDR2 SMNVEV (reference sequence). The CDR3 coding sequence is TGTGCCAGCAGTTTCGGGGTCAGAGACTACAATGAGCAGTTCTTC. Translation gives CASSFGVRDYNEQFF.

This clonotype was seen only a few times. The rearrangement joins TRBV6-2 or TRBV6-3 to TRBJ1-1, with a tentative D call TRBD1 (5 bases). V lost 5 bases and J lost 11, with 15 bases in between. The CDR3 extends over 12 amino acids. In germline, CDR1 is MNHEY, CDR2 SVGEGT. The chain's CDR3 is CASSPTGGFAFF. CDR3 nucleotide sequence: TGTGCCAGCAGTCCAACAGGTGGATTCGCTTTCTTT.

The rearrangement uses TRBV7-4 and TRBJ1-1; TRBD1 matches at 9 bases. From germline, CDR1 is SGHVT and CDR2 SQSDAQ. V dropped 2 bases and J dropped 0; count of bases not matched to a gene: 13. There are 19 residues in the CDR3. CDR3 amino acids: CASSLPRDREGNMNTEAFF. DNA of the CDR3: TGTGCCAGCAGCTTACCCCGGGACAGGGAGGGAAACATGAACACTGAAGCTTTCTTT. The entire variable domain, with the rest obtained from reference TRBV7-4 and TRBJ1-1, is as follows: GAGVSQSPRYKVAKRGRDVALRCDSISGHVTLYWYRQTLGQGSEVLTYSQSDAQRDKSGRPSGRFSAERPERSVSTLKIQRTEQGDSAVYLCASSLPRDREGNMNTEAFFGQGTRLTVV.

This CDR3 reads CASTTRRDIYSNQPQHF. CDR3 in DNA: TGTGCCAGCACTACCCGTAGGGACATCTATAGCAATCAGCCCCAGCATTTT. The gene calls are TRBV6-6 and TRBJ1-5; a weak D match, TRBD1 (6 bases). Trimming removed 7 bases at V and 0 bases at J, with 19 bases between. CDR1 and CDR2 from the germline V gene are MNHNY and SVGAGI (reference sequence). This CDR3 has 17 amino acids.

The chain couples TRBV6-6 to TRBJ2-1; 8 nucleotides line up with TRBD2. V dropped 5 bases and J dropped 8; count of bases not matched to a gene: 8. Per the germline V gene, CDR1 is MNHNY and CDR2 is SVGAGI (reference sequence). The CDR3 is 14 residues long. The CDR3 DNA follows: TGTGCCAGCAGTCTAGCGGGCCATCGGCATGAGCAGTTCTTC. It specifies CASSLAGHRHEQFF.

Many counts were recorded for this clonotype. The chain employs TRBV7-9 and TRBJ2-7, with TRBD1 matching 7 bases. The CDR3 runs 13 residues. With V trimmed by 0 bases and J by 4 bases, 0 bases remained unmatched. Germline CDR1 reads SEHNR; CDR2 reads FQNEAQ (reference sequence). CDR3 sequence reads: CASSLAGQYEQYV. The CDR3 DNA is TGTGCCAGCAGCTTAGCGGGACAGTACGAGCAGTACGTC.

The chain combines TRBV12-3 or TRBV12-4 with TRBJ2-4; D remains unclear. The CDR3 is 14 amino acids. Trimming removed 6 bases at V and 5 bases at J, with 14 bases between. The CDR3 loop is CASSLTLGENIQYF. The CDR3 DNA sequence: TGTGCCAGCAGCTTAACTTTGGGTGAAAACATTCAGTACTTC.

V gene TRBV13 combines with J gene TRBJ2-7; TRBD1 matches 11 bases. The CDR3 sequence is 14 residues long. From germline, CDR1 is PRHDT and CDR2 FYEKMQ (reference sequence). Losses at the gene ends were 3 bases for V and 5 bases for J; bases not matched to a gene: 3. Here the CDR3 DNA reads TGTGCCAGCAGCTTTACGGGACAGGGGGACGAGCAGTACGTC. It encodes CASSFTGQGDEQYV.

The chain links TRBV7-2 to TRBJ1-2; perhaps TRBD1 as D (5 bases). V was trimmed by 3 bases and J by 7 bases, leaving 15 bases between them. CDR3 size: 14 residues. The germline V gene encodes CDR1 SGHTA and CDR2 FQGNSA. This CDR3 reads CASSFATQGTGYTF. The CDR3 nucleotides are TGTGCCAGCAGCTTCGCAACCCAGGGAACTGGCTACACCTTC.

This clonotype was seen a handful of times. The junction shows a germline mismatch at one end, possibly a read error. V gene TRBV5-4 combines with J gene TRBJ1-2, with 8 bases matching TRBD1. The CDR3 length is 16 residues. Germline V lookup: CDR1 SGHNT, CDR2 YYREEE (reference sequence). DNA for the CDR3: TGTGCCAGCAGGGCCGCGACAGGGGAGGCGGACTACGGCTACACCTTC. It codes for CASRAATGEADYGYTF.

This clonotype was seen a handful of times. The chain joins TRBV7-9 to TRBJ2-7; D gene uncertain. Germline-derived CDR1 and CDR2 are SEHNR and FQNEAQ (reference sequence). CDR3 length: 13 residues. The V and J ends lost 7 bases and 2 bases respectively, with 12 bases between them. This chain's CDR3 is CASTLPFPYEQYF. As DNA, the CDR3 is TGTGCCAGCACCCTGCCCTTTCCCTACGAGCAGTACTTC. Variable domain in full (rest from reference TRBV7-9 and TRBJ2-7): DTGVSQNPRHKITKRGQNVTFRCDPISEHNRLYWYRQTLGQGPEFLTYFQNEAQLEKSRLLSDRFSAERPKGSFSTLEIQRTEQGDSAMYLCASTLPFPYEQYFGPGTRLTVT.

The V call is TRBV6-6, the J call TRBJ1-4; no definite D call. V shed 0 bases and J shed 8 bases, with 13 bases lying between them. Per germline, CDR1 MNHNY and CDR2 SVGAGI (reference sequence). The CDR3 extends over 15 amino acids. CDR3 amino acids: CASSYSHPLREKLFF. CDR3 nucleotides: TGTGCCAGCAGTTACTCGCATCCTCTCCGGGAAAAACTGTTTTTT.

The CDR3 coding sequence is TGTGCCAGCAGCTTAGGGGACAGGGGGTACGAGCAGTACGTC. Translating gives CASSLGDRGYEQYV. The chain recombines TRBV7-9 with TRBJ2-7; 11 nucleotides match TRBD1. Trimming at V came to 1 base and at J to 4 bases, leaving 0 bases not matched to a gene. The CDR3 is 14 residues long. Germline V gene lookup returns CDR1 SEHNR and CDR2 FQNEAQ (reference sequence).

This clonotype showed up just a few times. V and J are TRBV6-1 and TRBJ1-5, with D unclear. Germline V CDR1 and CDR2: MNHNS, SASEGT. The CDR3 has 16 residues. Trimming removed 1 base at V and 5 bases at J, with 15 bases between. The CDR3 bases are TGTGCCAGCAGTGAAGACCCTGCAGAAGGGTATCAGCCCCAGCATTTT. Residues: CASSEDPAEGYQPQHF.

At least ten counts were recorded for this clonotype. The chain joins TRBV7-8 to TRBJ2-2; D is undetermined. CDR3 length: 13 amino acids. V was clipped by 3 bases and J by 7 bases, with 9 bases between them. In germline, CDR1 is SGHVS, CDR2 FQNEAQ. CDR3 bases: TGTGCCAGCAGCTTCGGAGTAGGCGGGGAGCTGTTTTTT. Its protein is CASSFGVGGELFF.

At least ten counts were recorded for this clonotype. The chain uses TRBV5-6 and TRBJ1-5; unclear D gene. CDR3 length equals 13 residues. Trimming pared 4 bases from V and 5 bases from J, leaving 10 bases between. Germline V lookup: CDR1 SGHDT, CDR2 YYEEEE. The CDR3: CASSIADYQPQHF. In DNA form, the CDR3 reads TGTGCCAGCAGCATTGCGGACTATCAGCCCCAGCATTTT.